This note documents a single TCR beta chain sequence. What it binds is unknown. The data were obtained in a study of OX40 agonist ivuxolimab in advanced cancers. In the study overall: The study gave patients intravenous ivuxolimab at 0.01 to 10 mg/kg every 2 weeks. Study-wide findings and caveats: The CD4+ and CD8+ T cells in the blood had expanded clonally by week 6 at 0.1 to 3.0 mg/kg.

Per the germline V gene, CDR1 is SGDLS and CDR2 is YYNGEE. With 0 bases removed from V and 1 base from J, the gap between germline ends came to 7 bases. The CDR3 covers 14 residues. The table came from immunoSEQ multiplex PCR; TCRdb's copy has only in-frame clones and leaves some out. Of fewer than 35,000 clones in the sample, more than 75% were seen once. The rearrangement uses TRBV9 and TRBJ2-5; D is unclear. The source was CD4+ or CD8+ T cells sorted from blood, collected in a trial of the OX40 agonist ivuxolimab. The TCR was taken from an adult with an advanced solid tumor such as melanoma, head and neck, liver or kidney cancer. As DNA, the CDR3 is TGTGCCAGCAGCGTAGGATACAGCCAAGAGACCCAGTACTTC. Amino acids: CASSVGYSQETQYF.